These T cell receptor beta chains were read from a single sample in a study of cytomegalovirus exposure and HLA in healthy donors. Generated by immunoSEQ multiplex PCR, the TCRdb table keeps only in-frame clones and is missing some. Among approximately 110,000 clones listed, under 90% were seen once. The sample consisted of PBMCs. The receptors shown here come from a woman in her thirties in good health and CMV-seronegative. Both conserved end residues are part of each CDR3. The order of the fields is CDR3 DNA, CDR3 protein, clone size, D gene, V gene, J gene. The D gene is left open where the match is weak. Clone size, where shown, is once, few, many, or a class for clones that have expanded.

TGCGCCAGCAGCCCACAATCTGGGGGACAGGCGGGAGAGACCCAGTACTTC	CASSPQSGGQAGETQYF	-	TRBD1	TRBV5-1	TRBJ2-5
TGTGCCAGCAGTTTCAGGCCGGTTTCCTACGAGCAGTACTTC	CASSFRPVSYEQYF	-	-	TRBV27	TRBJ2-7
TGTGCCAGCAGCTTGTCTGGTATCGGGGGGCGAAGTAAGGAGACCCAGTACTTC	CASSLSGIGGRSKETQYF	-	-	TRBV7-9	TRBJ2-5
TGTGCCAGCAGTTTCGGAGCGGGAGGGGCTCCCGAGACCCAGTACTTC	CASSFGAGGAPETQYF	-	TRBD2	TRBV28	TRBJ2-5
TGTGCCAGCAGGGCGTGGGACAGGGACTATGGCTACACCTTC	CASRAWDRDYGYTF	-	TRBD1	TRBV27	TRBJ1-2
TGTGCCAGCAGCAGCGGACGGGATAATCAGCCCCAGCATTTT	CASSSGRDNQPQHF	few	-	TRBV9	TRBJ1-5
TGTGCCAGCAGCTTAGCGCTCTCCGGGAGATCCTACGAGCAGTACTTC	CASSLALSGRSYEQYF	-	-	TRBV7-2	TRBJ2-7
TGTGCCAGCAGACGCCCCGGGACTAGCGGGTATTACGAGCAGTACTTC	CASRRPGTSGYYEQYF	-	TRBD2	TRBV28	TRBJ2-7
TGTGCCAGCAGTGACTCACCAGGGATGGTTAATGGCTACACCTTC	CASSDSPGMVNGYTF	-	-	TRBV6-4	TRBJ1-2
TGTGCCAGCAGCCCACAGGGGGCCGGTAATCAGCCCCAGCATTTT	CASSPQGAGNQPQHF	-	TRBD1	TRBV6-5	TRBJ1-5
TGTGCCAGCAGCCGGAGGGGAACTGAAGCTTTCTTT	CASSRRGTEAFF	-	-	TRBV7-9	TRBJ1-1
TGTGCCAGCAGTTTATTGACAGCTAGCACAGATACGCAGTATTTT	CASSLLTASTDTQYF	-	-	TRBV27	TRBJ2-3
TGCGCCAGCAGCCAAGACGGAAGCGGACAAGAGACCCAGTACTTC	CASSQDGSGQETQYF	-	-	TRBV4-1	TRBJ2-5
TGTGCCAGCAGCCCCGACAGCGAAGCTTTCTTT	CASSPDSEAFF	few	-	TRBV6-5	TRBJ1-1
TGTGCCAGCAGCTTCCCACAGTTACGAACAGATACGCAGTATTTT	CASSFPQLRTDTQYF	-	-	TRBV5-5	TRBJ2-3
TGTGCCAGCAGTGGGACTAGCGGGAGGTTTGAGCAGTTCTTC	CASSGTSGRFEQFF	few	TRBD2	TRBV2	TRBJ2-1
TGTGCCAGCAGCTTGACAAGGGGCAATGAGCAGTTCTTC	CASSLTRGNEQFF	-	-	TRBV7-2	TRBJ2-1
TGTGCCACCGGCGGGGGCTTGGGTTCACCCCTCCACTTT	CATGGGLGSPLHF	-	-	TRBV6-5	TRBJ1-6
TGTGCCAGCAGTGTGAGACCCCTAGCGGCCACCGGGGAGCTGTTTTTT	CASSVRPLAATGELFF	-	TRBD2	TRBV6-1	TRBJ2-2
TGTGCCAGCAGTCGGACTAGCGGCACAGATACGCAGTATTTT	CASSRTSGTDTQYF	-	TRBD2	TRBV6-5	TRBJ2-3
TGTGCCAGCAGCTTAACTAGTGCCACAGATACGCAGTATTTT	CASSLTSATDTQYF	-	-	TRBV11-3	TRBJ2-3
TGCAGCGCGCCCCTAACAGGAGACACTGAAGCTTTCTTT	CSAPLTGDTEAFF	-	-	TRBV29-1	TRBJ1-1
TGCGCCAGCAGCTTGGAAAGACAGGGAGGTGGAGATACGCAGTATTTT	CASSLERQGGGDTQYF	-	-	TRBV5-1	TRBJ2-3
TGTGCCAGCAGCTTGGCGAGTAACCGGGACAGGGGGCAAGGGGCCAACGTCCTGACTTTC	CASSLASNRDRGQGANVLTF	-	TRBD1	TRBV5-4	TRBJ2-6
TGCGCCAGCAGCTTGGCCGCGACAGGTCCCTACGAGCAGTACTTC	CASSLAATGPYEQYF	-	-	TRBV5-1	TRBJ2-7
TGTGCCAGCTCACACCGGGACATTCCCTACGAGCAGTACTTC	CASSHRDIPYEQYF	-	-	TRBV18	TRBJ2-7
TGTGCCAGCAGCTTCGGCAAGGGGGCAACTTCCTCCTACGAGCAGTACTTC	CASSFGKGATSSYEQYF	-	TRBD1	TRBV13	TRBJ2-7
TGTTCCAGCAGCTTAGGGTCGGGTGAGCAGTTCTTC	CSSSLGSGEQFF	-	-	TRBV7-9	TRBJ2-1
TGTGCCAGCAGCTATCCCAGGGGGCGTCAAGGCGAGGGAGAGACCCAGTACTTC	CASSYPRGRQGEGETQYF	-	TRBD1	TRBV11-3	TRBJ2-5
TGTGCCAGTAGCCTAGAGAACGGGTACGAGCAGTACTTC	CASSLENGYEQYF	-	-	TRBV19	TRBJ2-7
TGTGCCAGTAGTAAACAGGTCCCCTACGAGCAGTACTTC	CASSKQVPYEQYF	-	-	TRBV19	TRBJ2-7
TGTGCCAGCAGTTTATCTGCCGGGACCCAGTACTTC	CASSLSAGTQYF	-	-	TRBV28	TRBJ2-5
TGTGCCAGCAGCTCATACCGGGACTATAGCACAGATACGCAGTATTTT	CASSSYRDYSTDTQYF	-	TRBD2	TRBV5-6	TRBJ2-3
TGTGCCAGTAGTCCCGACAGAAGAGAGACCCAGTACTTC	CASSPDRRETQYF	few	-	TRBV19	TRBJ2-5
TGTGCCAGCAGCCAGAGACAGGGGCCTTCTGAAGCTTTCTTT	CASSQRQGPSEAFF	-	TRBD1	TRBV14	TRBJ1-1
TGTGCCAGCAGCGGCGTGGGGGGAAACTACAATGAGCAGTTCTTC	CASSGVGGNYNEQFF	-	-	TRBV11-3	TRBJ2-1
TGTGCCAGCAGTTCTACTAGGGACAGACAAGAGACCCAGTACTTC	CASSSTRDRQETQYF	-	TRBD1	TRBV7-2	TRBJ2-5
TGTGCCAGCAGCACCCGGACTGCTTACAATGAGCAGTTCTTC	CASSTRTAYNEQFF	-	-	TRBV28	TRBJ2-1
TGTGCCAGTAGTACCACCACTGGACAGCACTATGGCTACACCTTC	CASSTTTGQHYGYTF	-	-	TRBV19	TRBJ1-2
TGTGCCAGTAGTGAACAGGGGATCTACGAGCAGTACTTC	CASSEQGIYEQYF	-	TRBD1	TRBV19	TRBJ2-7
TGTGCCAGCAGTGAAGGTAGCGGGAGGGCCCGCGAGCAGTTCTTC	CASSEGSGRAREQFF	-	TRBD2	TRBV2	TRBJ2-1
TGCGCCAGCAGCCAAGCGGGAACAGATACGCAGTATTTT	CASSQAGTDTQYF	-	-	TRBV4-3	TRBJ2-3
TGTGCCAGCAGCCAACGACTAGCGGGAGTAGATGAGCAGTTCTTC	CASSQRLAGVDEQFF	-	TRBD2	TRBV14	TRBJ2-1